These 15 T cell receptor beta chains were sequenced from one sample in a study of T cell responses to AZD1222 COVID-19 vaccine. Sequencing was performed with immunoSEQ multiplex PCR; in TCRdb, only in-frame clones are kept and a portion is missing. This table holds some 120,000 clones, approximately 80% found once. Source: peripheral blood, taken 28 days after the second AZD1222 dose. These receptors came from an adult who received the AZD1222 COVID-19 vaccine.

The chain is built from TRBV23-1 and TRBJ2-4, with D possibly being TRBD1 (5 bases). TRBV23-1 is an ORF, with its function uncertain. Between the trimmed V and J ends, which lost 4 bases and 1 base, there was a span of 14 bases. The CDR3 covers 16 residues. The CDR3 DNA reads TGCGCCAGCAGTCGCTTAGGGGTTGTGGCCAAAAACATTCAGTACTTC. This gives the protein CASSRLGVVAKNIQYF.

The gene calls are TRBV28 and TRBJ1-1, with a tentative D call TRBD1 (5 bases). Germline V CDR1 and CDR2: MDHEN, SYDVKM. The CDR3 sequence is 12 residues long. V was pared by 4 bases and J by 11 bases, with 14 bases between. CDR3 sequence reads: CASSYQGLGAFF. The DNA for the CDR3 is TGTGCCAGCAGTTACCAGGGCCTAGGTGCTTTCTTT.

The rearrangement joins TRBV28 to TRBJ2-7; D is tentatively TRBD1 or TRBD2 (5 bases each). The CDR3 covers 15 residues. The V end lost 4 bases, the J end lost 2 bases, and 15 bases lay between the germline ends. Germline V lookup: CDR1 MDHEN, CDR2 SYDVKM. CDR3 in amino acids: CASSSSGTSTYEQYF. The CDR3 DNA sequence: TGTGCCAGCAGTTCATCCGGGACGTCGACCTACGAGCAGTACTTC. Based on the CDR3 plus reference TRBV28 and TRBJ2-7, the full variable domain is DVKVTQSSRYLVKRTGEKVFLECVQDMDHENMFWYRQDPGLGLRLIYFSYDVKMKEKGDIPEGYSVSREKKERFSLILESASTNQTSMYLCASSSSGTSTYEQYFGPGTRLTVT.

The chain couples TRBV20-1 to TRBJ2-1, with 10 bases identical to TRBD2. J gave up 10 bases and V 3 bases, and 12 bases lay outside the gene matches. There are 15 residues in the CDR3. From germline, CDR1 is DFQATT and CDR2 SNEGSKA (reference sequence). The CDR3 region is CSASPLAGVPSEQFF. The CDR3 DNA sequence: TGCAGTGCTAGTCCCCTAGCGGGGGTCCCTTCCGAGCAGTTCTTC.

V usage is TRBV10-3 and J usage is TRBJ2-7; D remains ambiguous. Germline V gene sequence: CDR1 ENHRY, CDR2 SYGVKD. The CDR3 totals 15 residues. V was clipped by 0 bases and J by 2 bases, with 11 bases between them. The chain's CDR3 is CAISESRLTTYEQYF. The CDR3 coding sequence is TGTGCCATCAGTGAGTCGAGACTTACGACCTACGAGCAGTACTTC.

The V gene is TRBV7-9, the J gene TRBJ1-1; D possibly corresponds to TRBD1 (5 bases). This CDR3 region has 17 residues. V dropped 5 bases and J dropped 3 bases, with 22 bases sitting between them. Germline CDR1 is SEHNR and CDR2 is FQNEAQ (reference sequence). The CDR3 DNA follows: TGTGCCAGCAGCGCAGGGCGTTGGGGGACGTTGGACACTGAAGCTTTCTTT. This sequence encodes CASSAGRWGTLDTEAFF.

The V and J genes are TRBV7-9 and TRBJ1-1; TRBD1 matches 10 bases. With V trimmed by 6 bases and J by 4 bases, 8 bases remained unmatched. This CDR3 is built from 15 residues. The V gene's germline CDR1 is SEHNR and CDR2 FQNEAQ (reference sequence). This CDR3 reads CASRLSGTGATEAFF. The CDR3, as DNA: TGTGCCAGCAGACTTTCCGGGACAGGGGCCACTGAAGCTTTCTTT.

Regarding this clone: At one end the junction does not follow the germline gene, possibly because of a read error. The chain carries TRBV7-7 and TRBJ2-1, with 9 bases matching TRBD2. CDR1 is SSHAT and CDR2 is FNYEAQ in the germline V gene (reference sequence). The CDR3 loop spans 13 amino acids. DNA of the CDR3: TGTGCTAGCAGCTCGGGACTAGCAAATGAGCAGTTCTTC. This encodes CASSSGLANEQFF.

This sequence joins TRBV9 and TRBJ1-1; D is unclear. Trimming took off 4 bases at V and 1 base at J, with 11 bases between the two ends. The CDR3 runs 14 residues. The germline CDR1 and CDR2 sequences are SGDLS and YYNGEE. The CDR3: CASSPRPQNTEAFF. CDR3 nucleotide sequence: TGTGCCAGCAGCCCCCGTCCACAGAACACTGAAGCTTTCTTT.

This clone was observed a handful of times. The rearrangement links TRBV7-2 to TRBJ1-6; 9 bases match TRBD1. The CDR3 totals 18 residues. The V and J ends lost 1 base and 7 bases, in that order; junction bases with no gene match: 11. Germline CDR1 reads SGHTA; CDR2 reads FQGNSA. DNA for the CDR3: TGTGCCAGCAGCTTAGTCCCAACAGGGGGCGGTTCGAATTCACCCCTCCACTTT. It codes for CASSLVPTGGGSNSPLHF.

CDR3 DNA: TGTGCCAGCAGAGACAGGGTGGGTTACACTGAAGCTTTCTTT. It codes for CASRDRVGYTEAFF. V usage is TRBV2 and J usage is TRBJ1-1, with 7 bases aligning to TRBD1. The CDR3 is made up of 14 amino acids. J lost 3 bases, V lost 6 bases, and 7 bases had no gene match. Per the germline V gene, CDR1 is SNHLY and CDR2 is FYNNEI.

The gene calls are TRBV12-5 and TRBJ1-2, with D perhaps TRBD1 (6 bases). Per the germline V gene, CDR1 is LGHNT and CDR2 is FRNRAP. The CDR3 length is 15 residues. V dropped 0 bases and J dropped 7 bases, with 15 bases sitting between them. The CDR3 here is CASGLVQGLSSGYTF. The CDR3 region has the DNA TGTGCTAGTGGTTTGGTACAGGGTTTGAGCTCTGGCTACACCTTC.

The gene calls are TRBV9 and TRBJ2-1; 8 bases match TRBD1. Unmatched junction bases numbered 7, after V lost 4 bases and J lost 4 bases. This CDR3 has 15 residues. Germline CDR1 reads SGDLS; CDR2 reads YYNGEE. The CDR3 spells CASSTTGGSYNEQFF. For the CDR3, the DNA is TGTGCCAGCAGCACCACAGGGGGATCTTACAATGAGCAGTTCTTC.

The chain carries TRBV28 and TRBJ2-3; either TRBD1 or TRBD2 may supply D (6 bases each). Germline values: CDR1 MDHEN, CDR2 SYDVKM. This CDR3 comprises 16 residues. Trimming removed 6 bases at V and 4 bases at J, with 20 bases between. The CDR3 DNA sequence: TGTGCCAGCAGATCACAGGGATGGGGAGGCCCAGATACGCAGTATTTT. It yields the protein CASRSQGWGGPDTQYF. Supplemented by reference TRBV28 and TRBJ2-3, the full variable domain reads DVKVTQSSRYLVKRTGEKVFLECVQDMDHENMFWYRQDPGLGLRLIYFSYDVKMKEKGDIPEGYSVSREKKERFSLILESASTNQTSMYLCASRSQGWGGPDTQYFGPGTRLTVL.

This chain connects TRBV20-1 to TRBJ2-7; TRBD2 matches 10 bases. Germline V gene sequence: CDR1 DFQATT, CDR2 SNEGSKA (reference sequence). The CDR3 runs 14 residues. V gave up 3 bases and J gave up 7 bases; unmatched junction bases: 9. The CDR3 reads CSASISGGAREQYF. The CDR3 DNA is TGCAGTGCTAGTATCAGCGGGGGGGCACGGGAGCAGTACTTC.